The 29 T cell receptor beta chains in this list originate from one sample, sequenced in a study of T-cell reconstitution after alpha-beta-depleted transplantation in children. As it was prepared, the TCRbeta library received unique molecular identifiers. TCRdb re-called the PCR reads with MiXCR, one entry per CDR3 protein. The sample has around 410,000 distinct CDR3 sequences, roughly a tenth seen once. The sample here was PBMCs from the stem cell graft donor, taken from the stem cell graft. All receptors come from a human donor who donated a stem cell graft to a child with acute myeloid leukemia.

In its sample, this clonotype was seen a few times. This chain uses TRBV4-1 with TRBJ1-2, with 9 bases fitting TRBD1. V shed 2 bases, J shed 1 base, and the junction held 2 bases outside the gene matches. The CDR3 is 15 residues long. Germline lookup yields CDR1 MGHRA and CDR2 YSYEKL. The CDR3 protein is CASSQMDRGNYGYTF. CDR3 DNA: TGCGCCAGCAGCCAAATGGACAGGGGTAACTATGGCTACACCTTC.

This clonotype was seen only a few times. The chain has TRBV27 and TRBJ2-4; a weak D match, TRBD1 (6 bases). The V end lost 2 bases, the J end lost 7 bases, and 6 bases lay between the germline ends. CDR1 is MNHEY, CDR2 SMNVEV, per germline (reference sequence). This CDR3 has 12 residues. The DNA for the CDR3 is TGTGCCAGCAGTTTAAGGGGGAACATTCAGTACTTC. It specifies CASSLRGNIQYF.

This clonotype was observed a few times. This chain uses TRBV3-1 with TRBJ2-2, with TRBD1 identical over 8 bases. Germline CDR1 reads LGHDT; CDR2 reads YNNKEL (reference sequence). The V and J ends lost 5 bases and 6 bases, in that order; junction bases with no gene match: 8. The CDR3 runs to 15 residues. The CDR3, as DNA: TGTGCCAGCAGCATAGACAGGGGAGGTCCCGGGGAGCTGTTTTTT. Its translation is CASSIDRGGPGELFF.

Only a few counts were recorded for this clonotype. The rearrangement uses TRBV20-1 and TRBJ2-7; a weak D match, TRBD1 (6 bases). The V gene lost 3 bases and the J gene lost 0 bases, with 9 bases spanning the gap. Germline V gene data show CDR1 as DFQATT and CDR2 as SNEGSKA (reference sequence). The CDR3 is made up of 13 amino acids. The CDR3 is CSARGATSYEQYV. DNA of the CDR3: TGCAGTGCTAGGGGGGCTACCTCCTACGAGCAGTACGTC.

The genes are TRBV20-1 and TRBJ2-7; D gene uncertain. The CDR3 runs 11 residues. The V end lost 1 base, the J end lost 5 bases, and 6 bases lay between the germline ends. Germline CDR1 reads DFQATT; CDR2 reads SNEGSKA (reference sequence). DNA of the CDR3: TGCAGTGCTAGAGGAGGCCACGAGCAGTACTTC. As protein: CSARGGHEQYF.

In its sample, this clonotype was seen many times. The chain is built from TRBV29-1 and TRBJ2-3, with TRBD2 as a possible D gene (6 bases). Per the germline V gene, CDR1 is SQVTM and CDR2 is ANQGSEA. The CDR3 is 13 residues long. V lost 4 bases and J lost 6, with 14 bases in between. CDR3 amino acids: CSVAPGLPDTQYF. In nucleotides, the CDR3 is TGCAGCGTTGCCCCGGGACTCCCCGATACGCAGTATTTT.

This clonotype came up a few times. CDR3 residues: CASSTPLGGKETQYF. CDR3 coding DNA: TGTGCCAGCAGTACCCCTCTGGGGGGGAAAGAGACCCAGTACTTC. The rearrangement joins TRBV28 to TRBJ2-5; 7 nucleotides line up with TRBD2. Germline V CDR1 and CDR2: MDHEN, SYDVKM. V gave up 5 bases and J gave up 3 bases; unmatched junction bases: 9. This CDR3 contains 15 residues.

This clonotype was seen many times. J is TRBJ1-3 and V is TRBV20-1; D gene unclear. The CDR3 runs to 13 residues. Looked up from germline, CDR1 is DFQATT and CDR2 is SNEGSKA (reference sequence). V lost 3 bases and J lost 8, with 14 bases in between. CDR3 region: CSASLSDWDTIYF. DNA for the CDR3: TGCAGTGCTAGTTTATCCGACTGGGACACCATATATTTT.

This clonotype appeared a few times. This chain connects TRBV20-1 to TRBJ2-4; D might be TRBD1 (6 bases). This CDR3 has 13 amino acids. Trimming took off 2 bases at V and 16 bases at J, with 21 bases between the two ends. Germline V gene sequence: CDR1 DFQATT, CDR2 SNEGSKA (reference sequence). DNA for the CDR3: TGCAGTGCTAGAAACGGACAGCTAACATTGGAATACTTC. This encodes CSARNGQLTLEYF.

This clonotype counts as large. The chain uses TRBV4-1 and TRBJ2-5; D tentatively fits TRBD1 or TRBD2 (5 bases each). The CDR3 is made up of 15 amino acids. Germline CDR1 and CDR2: MGHRA and YSYEKL. Trimming cost V 4 bases and J 4 bases, with 16 bases left between them. The CDR3 sequence is CASSPQGDPRETQYF. In nucleotides, the CDR3 is TGCGCCAGCAGCCCCCAGGGAGACCCCAGAGAGACCCAGTACTTC.

CDR3 sequence (DNA): TGCGCCAGCAGCTTGAGGGGGGGCGCAACCCAAGCTTTCTTT. Translating gives CASSLRGGATQAFF. The chain employs TRBV5-1 and TRBJ1-1; D is possibly TRBD1 (6 bases). V dropped 1 base and J dropped 9 bases, with 16 bases sitting between them. The CDR3 sequence is 14 residues long. The V gene's germline CDR1 is SGHRS and CDR2 YFSETQ.

This clonotype was recorded many times. This CDR3 is CSVGTGGIMNTEAFF. The CDR3 coding sequence is TGCAGCGTAGGTACAGGGGGGATTATGAACACTGAAGCTTTCTTT. V gene TRBV29-1 combines with J gene TRBJ1-1; TRBD1 agrees at 8 bases. V shed 6 bases, J shed 0 bases, and the junction held 9 bases outside the gene matches. The germline V gene has CDR1 SQVTM and CDR2 ANQGSEA. There are 15 residues in the CDR3.

This chain uses TRBV20-1 with TRBJ2-5, with D maybe TRBD2 (6 bases). The CDR3 consists of 12 residues. Trimming removed 6 bases at V and 4 bases at J, with 12 bases between. Germline CDR1 and CDR2: DFQATT and SNEGSKA (reference sequence). CDR3 amino acids: CSARDLGETQYF. CDR3 in DNA: TGCAGTGCCCGGGACTTGGGAGAGACCCAGTACTTC.

This clonotype was found many times. J is TRBJ2-2 and V is TRBV7-2; D is undetermined. Per the germline V gene, CDR1 is SGHTA and CDR2 is FQGNSA. CDR3 size: 13 residues. V shed 3 bases and J shed 2 bases, with 4 bases lying between them. CDR3 protein: CASSFTNTGELFF. CDR3 nucleotides: TGTGCCAGCAGCTTCACTAACACCGGGGAGCTGTTTTTT. Using reference TRBV7-2 and TRBJ2-2 for the parts outside the CDR3, the full variable domain is GAGVSQSPSNKVTEKGKDVELRCDPISGHTALYWYRQSLGQGLEFLIYFQGNSAPDKSGLPSDRFSAERTGGSVSTLTIQRTQQEDSAVYLCASSFTNTGELFFGEGSRLTVL.

This clonotype has only a few counts. The chain is built from TRBV6-1 and TRBJ2-7; D possibly corresponds to TRBD2 (6 bases). The germline V gene encodes CDR1 MNHNS and CDR2 SASEGT. The CDR3 covers 14 residues. V was pared by 7 bases and J by 2 bases, with 15 bases between. CDR3 bases: TGTGCCAGCACCAACCAGGGAGGTGCCTACGAGCAGTACTTC. Its protein is CASTNQGGAYEQYF.

The chain uses TRBV6-5 and TRBJ2-6; 8 nucleotides agree with TRBD1. The CDR3 has 18 residues. The germline gives CDR1 MNHEY, CDR2 SVGAGI. V was clipped by 2 bases and J by 1 base; unmatched bases: 7. The CDR3 loop reads CASSYLRTGMSGANVLTF. The CDR3 DNA follows: TGTGCCAGCAGTTACCTCCGGACAGGGATGTCTGGGGCCAACGTCCTGACTTTC.

DNA of the CDR3: TGCAGTGCTAGTGGGGGGGAAAGCCAGCCCCAGCATTTT. It yields the protein CSASGGESQPQHF. The V call is TRBV20-1, the J call TRBJ1-5, with D possibly TRBD1 on 5 matching bases. This CDR3 is built from 13 residues. The V end was cut by 3 bases, the J end by 7 bases, with 13 bases between. Germline V lookup: CDR1 DFQATT, CDR2 SNEGSKA (reference sequence).

This clonotype has a count of ten or more. The chain has TRBV18 and TRBJ1-5; D gene unclear. The V and J ends lost 2 bases and 2 bases respectively, with 4 bases between them. In germline, CDR1 is KGHSH, CDR2 LQKENI. CDR3 size: 13 residues. The CDR3 sequence is CASSPSGNQPQHF. Here the CDR3 DNA reads TGTGCCAGCTCACCATCGGGCAATCAGCCCCAGCATTTT.

This clonotype showed up just a few times. The CDR3 coding sequence is TGTGCCAGCAGCCCACCGTCGGAGGCCTACAATGAGCAGTTCTTC. It yields the protein CASSPPSEAYNEQFF. The J gene is TRBJ2-1, the V gene TRBV5-5; D may be TRBD2 (5 bases). Germline values: CDR1 SGHKS, CDR2 YYEKEE (reference sequence). Trimming took off 4 bases at V and 2 bases at J, with 13 bases between the two ends. This CDR3 is built from 15 residues.

V gene TRBV29-1 combines with J gene TRBJ2-3; 9 bases are a match to TRBD1. CDR1 is SQVTM and CDR2 is ANQGSEA in the germline V gene. The CDR3 runs to 14 residues. V shed 6 bases and J 1 base; nucleotides not matched to a gene: 5. The CDR3: CSVARQGGTDTQYF. The CDR3 nucleotides read TGCAGCGTCGCGAGACAGGGGGGCACAGATACGCAGTATTTT.

This chain connects TRBV5-1 to TRBJ2-1, with D perhaps matching TRBD2 (6 bases). V lost 7 bases to trimming and J lost 6 bases, with 11 bases between them. From germline, CDR1 is SGHRS and CDR2 YFSETQ. The CDR3 is 12 amino acids. CDR3 DNA sequence: TGCGCCAGCTTGGGGGGTCCCAATGAGCAGTTCTTC. Translating gives CASLGGPNEQFF.

The V and J genes are TRBV20-1 and TRBJ2-7; D perhaps matches TRBD1 (5 bases). CDR1 is DFQATT, CDR2 SNEGSKA, per germline (reference sequence). The CDR3 has 13 amino acids. Trimming took 2 bases from V and 2 from J, leaving 10 bases between them. In DNA form, the CDR3 reads TGCAGTGCTAGAAGACAGTCCACCTACGAGCAGTACTTC. As protein: CSARRQSTYEQYF.

This clonotype was seen at least ten times. This chain uses TRBV6-1 with TRBJ1-4; 9 nucleotides match TRBD1. Germline trimming cut 4 bases from V and 5 bases from J; bases unmatched to any gene: 5. Looked up from germline, CDR1 is MNHNS and CDR2 is SASEGT. CDR3 length equals 15 residues. The CDR3 coding sequence is TGTGCCAGCAGTGCTCGCGGGACAGGGAATGAAAAACTGTTTTTT. This codes for CASSARGTGNEKLFF.

The chain couples TRBV7-3 to TRBJ1-1; maybe TRBD1 (5 bases). The germline CDR1 and CDR2 sequences are SGHTA and FQGTGA. Trimming pared 8 bases from V and 1 base from J, leaving 8 bases between. The length of the CDR3 is 12 residues. CDR3 sequence reads: CASGTGNTEAFF. CDR3 nucleotides: TGTGCCAGCGGGACGGGGAACACTGAAGCTTTCTTT.

The chain uses TRBV7-2 and TRBJ2-7, with D tentatively TRBD1 (6 bases). CDR1 is SGHTA, CDR2 FQGNSA, per germline. Between the trimmed V and J ends, which lost 4 bases and 5 bases, there was a span of 12 bases. This CDR3 contains 13 residues. The CDR3 DNA reads as TGTGCCAGCAGCTCGGACAGAACTGACGAGCAGTACTTC. Amino acids: CASSSDRTDEQYF.

This chain connects TRBV7-2 to TRBJ1-4, with D possibly matching TRBD1 (5 bases). The CDR3 runs 15 residues. The V end lost 1 base, the J end lost 4 bases, and 10 bases lay between the germline ends. Germline V gene lookup returns CDR1 SGHTA and CDR2 FQGNSA. The CDR3 region has the DNA TGTGCCAGCAGCTTAGGAACAGGCTTTAATGAAAAACTGTTTTTT. This codes for CASSLGTGFNEKLFF.

This clonotype came up a few times. The V call is TRBV5-5, the J call TRBJ2-1; D possibly matches TRBD1 or TRBD2 (5 bases each). Germline CDR1 is SGHKS and CDR2 is YYEKEE (reference sequence). The CDR3 is 16 amino acids. Trimming removed 1 base at V and 7 bases at J, with 18 bases between. In nucleotides, the CDR3 is TGTGCCAGCAGCTTGCGGGAAGGGGCGGCCGGTAATGAGCAGTTCTTC. It specifies CASSLREGAAGNEQFF.

This clonotype was seen a few times. The chain uses TRBV12-3 or TRBV12-4 and TRBJ2-2, with TRBD2 as a possible D gene (7 bases). V was shortened by 7 bases and J by 6 bases, with 15 bases between the two germline ends. This CDR3 contains 14 residues. CDR3 in DNA: TGTGCCAGCAAGGGGGAGGGCCGAGCCGGGGAGCTGTTTTTT. Translating it yields CASKGEGRAGELFF.

This clonotype was picked up a small number of times. The chain is built from TRBV27 and TRBJ2-7; 10 bases agree with TRBD1. Germline V CDR1 and CDR2: MNHEY, SMNVEV (reference sequence). This CDR3 spans 14 amino acids. Trimming took 5 bases from V and 0 from J; bases not matched to a gene: 1. In DNA form, the CDR3 reads TGTGCCAGCAGTCGGACAGGGGGCTCCTACGAGCAGTACGTC. This codes for CASSRTGGSYEQYV.